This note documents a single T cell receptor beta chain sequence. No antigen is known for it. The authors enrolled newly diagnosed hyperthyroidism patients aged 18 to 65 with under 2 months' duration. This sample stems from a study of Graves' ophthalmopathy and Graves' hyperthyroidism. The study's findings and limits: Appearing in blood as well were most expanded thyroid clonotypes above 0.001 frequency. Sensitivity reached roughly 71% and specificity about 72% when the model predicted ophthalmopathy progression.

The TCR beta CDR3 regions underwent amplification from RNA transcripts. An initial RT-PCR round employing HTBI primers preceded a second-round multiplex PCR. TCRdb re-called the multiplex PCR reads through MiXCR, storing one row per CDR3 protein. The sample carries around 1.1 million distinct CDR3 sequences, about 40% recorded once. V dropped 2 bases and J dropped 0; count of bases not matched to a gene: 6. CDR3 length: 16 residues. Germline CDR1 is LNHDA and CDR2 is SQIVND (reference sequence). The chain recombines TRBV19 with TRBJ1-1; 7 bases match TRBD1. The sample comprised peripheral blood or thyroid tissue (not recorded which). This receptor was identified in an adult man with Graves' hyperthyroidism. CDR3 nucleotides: TGTGCCAGTAGTATACGGCCAGGGGGGCTGAACACTGAAGCTTTCTTT. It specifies CASSIRPGGLNTEAFF.